The entry below gives a single T cell receptor beta chain sequence along with its context. The target antigen is unknown. The data derive from a study of cytomegalovirus exposure and HLA in healthy donors. Study in general: The use of the same platform for the approximately 130 validation repertoires and the 550 to 850 first-cohort repertoires was reported by a later analysis.

Whole-study results and caveats: Rare sequences made up most TCRs, while some public TCRs were found in many donors. The investigators catalogued 150 or so TCR beta chains as cytomegalovirus-associated.

The V end lost 1 base, the J end lost 0 bases, and 9 bases lay between the germline ends. The CDR3 is 16 residues long. CDR1 is LNHDA, CDR2 SQIVND, per germline (reference sequence). Data came from immunoSEQ multiplex PCR; TCRdb stores just in-frame clones and leaves some out. This sample has roughly 70,000 clones, with just over 95% found just once. The donors formed part of the 120-subject validation cohort, distinct from the roughly 700-subject first cohort. This sequence was found in a woman younger than 35 in good health and CMV-seropositive. This chain joins TRBV19 and TRBJ2-2; D not resolved. Material for sequencing was PBMCs. The CDR3 region has the DNA TGTGCCAGTAGTATAGGTTCTCTTACGAACACCGGGGAGCTGTTTTTT. Translation gives CASSIGSLTNTGELFF.